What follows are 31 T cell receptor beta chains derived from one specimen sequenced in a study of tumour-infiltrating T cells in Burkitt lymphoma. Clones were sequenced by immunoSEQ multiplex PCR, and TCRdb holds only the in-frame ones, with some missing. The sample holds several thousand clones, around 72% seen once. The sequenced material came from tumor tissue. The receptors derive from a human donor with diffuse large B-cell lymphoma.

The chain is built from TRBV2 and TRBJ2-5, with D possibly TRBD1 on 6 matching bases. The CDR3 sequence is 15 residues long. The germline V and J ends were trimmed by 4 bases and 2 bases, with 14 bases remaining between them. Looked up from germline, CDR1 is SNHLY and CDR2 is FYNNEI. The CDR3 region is CASSALGHPQETQYF. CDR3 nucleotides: TGTGCCAGCAGTGCCCTGGGACATCCACAAGAGACCCAGTACTTC.

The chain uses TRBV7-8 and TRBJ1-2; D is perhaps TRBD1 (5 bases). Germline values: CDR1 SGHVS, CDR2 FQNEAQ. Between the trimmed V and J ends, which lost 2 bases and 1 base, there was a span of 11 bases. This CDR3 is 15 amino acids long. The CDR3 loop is CASSLWGNDNYGYTF. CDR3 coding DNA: TGTGCCAGCAGCTTATGGGGCAACGATAACTATGGCTACACCTTC.

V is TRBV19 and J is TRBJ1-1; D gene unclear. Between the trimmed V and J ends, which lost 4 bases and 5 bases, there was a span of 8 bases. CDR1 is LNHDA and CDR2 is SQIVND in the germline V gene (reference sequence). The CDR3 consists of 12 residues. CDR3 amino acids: CASSTGYTEAFF. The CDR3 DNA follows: TGTGCCAGTAGTACAGGATATACTGAAGCTTTCTTT.

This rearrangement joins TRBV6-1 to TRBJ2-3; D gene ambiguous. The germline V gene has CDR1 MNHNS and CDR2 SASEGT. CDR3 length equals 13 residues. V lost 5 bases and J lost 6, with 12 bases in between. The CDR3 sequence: CASSFSTRDTQYF. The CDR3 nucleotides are TGTGCCAGCAGTTTTTCGACAAGGGATACGCAGTATTTT.

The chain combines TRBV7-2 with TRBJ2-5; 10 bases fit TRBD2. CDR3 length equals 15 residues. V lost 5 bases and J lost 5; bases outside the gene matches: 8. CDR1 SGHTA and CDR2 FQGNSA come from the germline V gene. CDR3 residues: CASSPQGLASETQYF. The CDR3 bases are TGTGCCAGCAGCCCACAGGGACTAGCGTCGGAGACCCAGTACTTC.

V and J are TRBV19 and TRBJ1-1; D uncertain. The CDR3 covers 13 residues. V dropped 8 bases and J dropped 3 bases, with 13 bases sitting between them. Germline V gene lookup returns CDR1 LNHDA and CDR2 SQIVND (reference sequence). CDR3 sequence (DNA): TGTGCCAGTGGAGTCTGGGGAGACACTGAAGCTTTCTTT. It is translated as CASGVWGDTEAFF.

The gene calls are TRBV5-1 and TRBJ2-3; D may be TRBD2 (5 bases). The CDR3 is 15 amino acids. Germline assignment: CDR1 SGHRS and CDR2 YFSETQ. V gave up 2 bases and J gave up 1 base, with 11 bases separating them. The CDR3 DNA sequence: TGCGCCAGCAGCTTCGCGGACTTCCGCACAGATACGCAGTATTTT. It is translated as CASSFADFRTDTQYF.

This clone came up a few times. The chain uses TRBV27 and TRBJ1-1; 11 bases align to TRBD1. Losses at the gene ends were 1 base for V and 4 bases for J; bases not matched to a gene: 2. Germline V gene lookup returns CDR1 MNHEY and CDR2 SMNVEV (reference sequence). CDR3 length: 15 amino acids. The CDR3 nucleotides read TGTGCCAGCAGTTTATTCGGGACAGGGGGCACTGAAGCTTTCTTT. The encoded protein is CASSLFGTGGTEAFF.

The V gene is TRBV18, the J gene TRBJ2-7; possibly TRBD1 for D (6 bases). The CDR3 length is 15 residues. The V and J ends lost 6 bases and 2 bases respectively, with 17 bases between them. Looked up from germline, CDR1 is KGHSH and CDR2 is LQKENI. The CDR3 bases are TGTGCCAGCTCTCTCCAGGGGTATTGGACCTACGAGCAGTACTTC. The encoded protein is CASSLQGYWTYEQYF. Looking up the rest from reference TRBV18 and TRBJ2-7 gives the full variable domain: NAGVMQNPRHLVRRRGQEARLRCSPMKGHSHVYWYRQLPEEGLKFMVYLQKENIIDESGMPKERFSAEFPKEGPSILRIQQVVRGDSAAYFCASSLQGYWTYEQYFGPGTRLTVT.

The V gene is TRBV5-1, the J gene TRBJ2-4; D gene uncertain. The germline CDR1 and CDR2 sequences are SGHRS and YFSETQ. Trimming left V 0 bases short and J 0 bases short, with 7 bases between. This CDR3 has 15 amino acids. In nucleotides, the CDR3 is TGCGCCAGCAGCTTGGATTCAGGAGCCAAAAACATTCAGTACTTC. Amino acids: CASSLDSGAKNIQYF.

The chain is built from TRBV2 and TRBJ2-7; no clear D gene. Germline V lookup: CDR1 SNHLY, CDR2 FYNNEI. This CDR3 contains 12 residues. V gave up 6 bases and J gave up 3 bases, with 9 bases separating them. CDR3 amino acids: CASRGMGYEQYF. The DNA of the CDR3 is TGTGCCAGCAGGGGGATGGGCTACGAGCAGTACTTC.

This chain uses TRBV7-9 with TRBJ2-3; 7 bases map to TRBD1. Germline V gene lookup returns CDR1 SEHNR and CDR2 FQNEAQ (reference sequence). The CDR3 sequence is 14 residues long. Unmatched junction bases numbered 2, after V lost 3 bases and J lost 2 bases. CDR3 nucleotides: TGTGCCAGCAGCTTGGGACAGTCCACAGATACGCAGTATTTT. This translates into CASSLGQSTDTQYF.

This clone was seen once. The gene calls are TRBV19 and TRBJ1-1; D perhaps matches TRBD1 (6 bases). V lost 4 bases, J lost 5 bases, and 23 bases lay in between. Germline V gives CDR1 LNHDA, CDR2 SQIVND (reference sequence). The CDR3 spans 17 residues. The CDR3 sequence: CASSNRLTGGLGTEAFF. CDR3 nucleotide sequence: TGTGCCAGTAGTAACCGCTTGACCGGGGGGCTTGGAACTGAAGCTTTCTTT.

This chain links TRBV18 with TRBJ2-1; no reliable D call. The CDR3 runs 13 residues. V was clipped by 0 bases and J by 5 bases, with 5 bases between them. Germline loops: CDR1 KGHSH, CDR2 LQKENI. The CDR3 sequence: CASSPPGNNEQFF. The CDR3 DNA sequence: TGTGCCAGCTCACCACCGGGGAACAATGAGCAGTTCTTC.

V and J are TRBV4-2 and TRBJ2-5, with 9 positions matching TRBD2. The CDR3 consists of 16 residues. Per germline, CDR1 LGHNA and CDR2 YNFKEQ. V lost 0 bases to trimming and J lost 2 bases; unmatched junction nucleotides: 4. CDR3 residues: CASSQDTSGGQETQYF. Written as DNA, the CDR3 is TGTGCCAGCAGCCAAGATACCAGCGGGGGGCAAGAGACCCAGTACTTC.

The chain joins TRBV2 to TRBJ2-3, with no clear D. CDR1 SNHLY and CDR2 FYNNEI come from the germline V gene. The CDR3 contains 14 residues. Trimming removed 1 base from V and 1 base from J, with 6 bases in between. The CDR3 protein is CASSEVGRTDTQYF. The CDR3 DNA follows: TGTGCCAGCAGTGAAGTGGGCCGCACAGATACGCAGTATTTT.

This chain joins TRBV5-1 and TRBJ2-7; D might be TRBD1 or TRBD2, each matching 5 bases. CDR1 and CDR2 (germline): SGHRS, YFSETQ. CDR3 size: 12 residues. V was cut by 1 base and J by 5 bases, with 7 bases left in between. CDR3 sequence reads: CASSLLGDEQYF. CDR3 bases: TGCGCCAGCAGCTTGCTGGGGGACGAGCAGTACTTC.

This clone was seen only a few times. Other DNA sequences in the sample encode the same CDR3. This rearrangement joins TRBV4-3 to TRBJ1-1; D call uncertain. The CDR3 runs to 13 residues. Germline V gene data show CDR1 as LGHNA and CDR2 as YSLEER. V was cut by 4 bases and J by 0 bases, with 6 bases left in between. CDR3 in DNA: TGCGCCAGCAGCCCTTCTTTGAACACTGAAGCTTTCTTT. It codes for CASSPSLNTEAFF.

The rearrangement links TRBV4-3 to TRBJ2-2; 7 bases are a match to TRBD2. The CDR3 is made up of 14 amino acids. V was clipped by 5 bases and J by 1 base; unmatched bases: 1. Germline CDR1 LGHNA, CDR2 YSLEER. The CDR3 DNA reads TGCGCCAGCAGCACGGGGGGGAACACCGGGGAGCTGTTTTTT. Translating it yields CASSTGGNTGELFF.

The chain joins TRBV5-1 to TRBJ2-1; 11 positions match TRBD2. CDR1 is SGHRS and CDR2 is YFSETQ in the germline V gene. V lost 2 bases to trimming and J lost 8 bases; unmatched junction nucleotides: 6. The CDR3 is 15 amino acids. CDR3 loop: CASSFELAGVYEQFF. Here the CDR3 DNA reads TGCGCCAGCAGCTTTGAACTAGCGGGGGTGTATGAGCAGTTCTTC.

CDR3: CASSPGGGADTQYF. CDR3 bases: TGCGCCAGCAGCCCAGGCGGGGGGGCAGATACGCAGTATTTT. V usage is TRBV4-3 and J usage is TRBJ2-3, with 9 bases aligning to TRBD2. The J segment lost 4 bases and the V segment lost 4 bases, leaving 3 bases of the junction unmatched. Germline CDR1 and CDR2: LGHNA and YSLEER. The CDR3 is 14 amino acids.

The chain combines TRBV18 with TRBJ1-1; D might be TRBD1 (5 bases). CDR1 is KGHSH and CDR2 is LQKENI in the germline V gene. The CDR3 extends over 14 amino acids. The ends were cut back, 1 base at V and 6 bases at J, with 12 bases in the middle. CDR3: CASSPLQGVPEAFF. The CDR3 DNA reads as TGTGCCAGCTCACCACTGCAGGGAGTCCCTGAAGCTTTCTTT.

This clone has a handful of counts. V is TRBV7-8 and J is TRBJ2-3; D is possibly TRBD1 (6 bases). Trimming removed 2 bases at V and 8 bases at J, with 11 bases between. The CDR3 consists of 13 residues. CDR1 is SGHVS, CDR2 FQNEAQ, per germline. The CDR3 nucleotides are TGTGCCAGCAGCTTACTAGGGGGAGCTACGCAGTATTTT. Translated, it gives CASSLLGGATQYF.

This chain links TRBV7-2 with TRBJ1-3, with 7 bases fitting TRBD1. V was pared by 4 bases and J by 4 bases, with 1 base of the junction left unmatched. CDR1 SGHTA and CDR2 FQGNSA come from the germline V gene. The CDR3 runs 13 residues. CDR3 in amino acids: CASSSGQGNTIYF. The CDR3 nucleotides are TGTGCCAGCAGCTCGGGACAGGGAAACACCATATATTTT.

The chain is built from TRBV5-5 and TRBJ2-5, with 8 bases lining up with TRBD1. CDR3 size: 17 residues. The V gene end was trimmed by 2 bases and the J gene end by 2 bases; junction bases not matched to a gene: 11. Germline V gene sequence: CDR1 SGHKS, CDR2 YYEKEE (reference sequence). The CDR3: CASSFGPAGGLQETQYF. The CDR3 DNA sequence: TGTGCCAGCAGCTTTGGCCCGGCAGGGGGCTTACAAGAGACCCAGTACTTC.

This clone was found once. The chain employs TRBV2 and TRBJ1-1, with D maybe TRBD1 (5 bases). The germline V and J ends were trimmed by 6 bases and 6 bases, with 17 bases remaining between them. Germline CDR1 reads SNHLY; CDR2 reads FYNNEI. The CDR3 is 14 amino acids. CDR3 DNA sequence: TGTGCCAGCAGGGCGGAGGGGTCGGTCTCTGAAGCTTTCTTT. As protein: CASRAEGSVSEAFF. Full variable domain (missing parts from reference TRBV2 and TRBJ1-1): EPEVTQTPSHQVTQMGQEVILRCVPISNHLYFYWYRQILGQKVEFLVSFYNNEISEKSEIFDDQFSVERPDGSNFTLKIRSTKLEDSAMYFCASRAEGSVSEAFFGQGTRLTVV.

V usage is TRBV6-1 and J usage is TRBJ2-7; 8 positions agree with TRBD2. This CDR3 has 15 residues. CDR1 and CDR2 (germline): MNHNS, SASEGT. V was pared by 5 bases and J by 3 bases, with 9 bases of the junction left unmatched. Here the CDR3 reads CASSSPGGFVYEQYF. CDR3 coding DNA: TGTGCCAGCAGTTCCCCGGGGGGGTTTGTCTACGAGCAGTACTTC.

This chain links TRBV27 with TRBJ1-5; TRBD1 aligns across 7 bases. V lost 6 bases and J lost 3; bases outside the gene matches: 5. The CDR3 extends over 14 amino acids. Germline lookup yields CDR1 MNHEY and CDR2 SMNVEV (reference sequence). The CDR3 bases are TGTGCCAGCAGACGACAGGGCGTCAATCAGCCCCAGCATTTT. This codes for CASRRQGVNQPQHF.

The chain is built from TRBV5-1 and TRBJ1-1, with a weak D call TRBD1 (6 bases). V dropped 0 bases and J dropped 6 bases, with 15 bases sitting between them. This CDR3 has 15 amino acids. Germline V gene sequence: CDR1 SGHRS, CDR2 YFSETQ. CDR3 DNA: TGCGCCAGCAGCTTGGCCAGAGTACAGGGCCCTGAAGCTTTCTTT. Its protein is CASSLARVQGPEAFF.

The CDR3 sequence is CASTRQGFMDTEAFF. CDR3 coding DNA: TGTGCCAGCACCAGACAGGGGTTTATGGACACTGAAGCTTTCTTT. The V gene is TRBV6-5, the J gene TRBJ1-1; 8 bases line up with TRBD1. The V and J ends lost 7 bases and 3 bases, in that order; junction bases with no gene match: 10. The CDR3 covers 15 residues. The germline CDR1 and CDR2 sequences are MNHEY and SVGAGI.

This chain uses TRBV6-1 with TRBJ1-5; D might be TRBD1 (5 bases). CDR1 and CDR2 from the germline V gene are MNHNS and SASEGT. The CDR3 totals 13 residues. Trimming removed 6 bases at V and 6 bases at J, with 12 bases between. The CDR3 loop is CASRMSGAQPQHF. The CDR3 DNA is TGTGCCAGCAGGATGTCCGGGGCTCAGCCCCAGCATTTT.